The 9 T cell receptor beta chains below all came from one sample that was sequenced in a study of cytomegalovirus exposure and HLA in healthy donors. PCR was performed using 60 Vbeta and 13 Jbeta primers. TCRdb's table, derived via immunoSEQ multiplex PCR, lists solely in-frame clones and lacks some. The table records some 100,000 clones, around 85% of them present only once. The specimen sequenced was PBMCs. Every receptor here comes from a man younger than 35 in good health and CMV-seronegative.

The chain recombines TRBV28 with TRBJ1-1; D perhaps matches TRBD1 (6 bases). Per the germline V gene, CDR1 is MDHEN and CDR2 is SYDVKM. CDR3 size: 15 residues. Trimming pared 3 bases from V and 0 bases from J, leaving 11 bases between. This CDR3 reads CASSFLDRLNTEAFF. DNA for the CDR3: TGTGCCAGCAGTTTTTTAGACAGGTTGAACACTGAAGCTTTCTTT.

The chain has TRBV5-1 and TRBJ2-7, with D possibly TRBD2 on 6 matching bases. CDR1 is SGHRS and CDR2 is YFSETQ in the germline V gene. The CDR3 contains 14 residues. Trimming removed 3 bases at V and 2 bases at J, with 12 bases between. CDR3 DNA: TGCGCCAGCAGCTCCTCGGGGGTAACCTACGAGCAGTACTTC. This codes for CASSSSGVTYEQYF.

The V call is TRBV29-1, the J call TRBJ2-4, with 7 bases matching TRBD1. CDR1 is SQVTM and CDR2 is ANQGSEA in the germline V gene. The V gene end was trimmed by 3 bases and the J gene end by 4 bases; junction bases not matched to a gene: 3. The CDR3 is made up of 13 amino acids. The DNA for the CDR3 is TGCAGCGTTGATGGGGACAGTAAAAACATTCAGTACTTC. Translated: CSVDGDSKNIQYF. Filled out from reference TRBV29-1 and TRBJ2-4, the complete variable domain reads SAVISQKPSRDICQRGTSLTIQCQVDSQVTMMFWYRQQPGQSLTLIATANQGSEATYESGFVIDKFPISRPNLTFSTLTVSNMSPEDSSIYLCSVDGDSKNIQYFGAGTRLSVL.

The chain links TRBV7-9 to TRBJ1-5; TRBD1 aligns across 8 bases. Trimming cost V 5 bases and J 4 bases; bases outside gene matches: 7. Germline CDR1 is SEHNR and CDR2 is FQNEAQ (reference sequence). The CDR3 runs to 15 residues. The CDR3 is CASSGYRGENQPQHF. The CDR3 nucleotides read TGTGCCAGCAGCGGGTACAGGGGGGAAAATCAGCCCCAGCATTTT.

This clone showed up just a few times. This chain uses TRBV5-1 with TRBJ2-1; weak D call: TRBD2 (11 bases). Deletions cut 5 bases from V and 6 bases from J, with 27 bases between. CDR3 length equals 18 residues. Germline V CDR1 and CDR2: SGHRS, YFSETQ. In nucleotides, the CDR3 is TGCGCCAGCAGTTTAGTTGTTAGCGGGGGGGACAGGGGCAATGAGCAGTTCTTC. As protein: CASSLVVSGGDRGNEQFF.

V gene TRBV7-3 combines with J gene TRBJ2-1, with 15 bases fitting TRBD2. CDR1 is SGHTA, CDR2 FQGTGA, per germline. CDR3 size: 16 residues. J gave up 8 bases and V 5 bases, and 7 bases lay outside the gene matches. CDR3 DNA sequence: TGTGCCAGCAGCCCCCACCGGACTAGCGGGAGGGATGAGCAGTTCTTC. It encodes CASSPHRTSGRDEQFF.

The V gene is TRBV5-1, the J gene TRBJ2-3, with 10 bases lining up with TRBD2. Looked up from germline, CDR1 is SGHRS and CDR2 is YFSETQ. Germline trimming cut 4 bases from V and 2 bases from J; bases unmatched to any gene: 4. CDR3 length: 15 residues. The CDR3 DNA reads as TGCGCCAGCAGCCGTGGACTAGCGGACACAGATACGCAGTATTTT. This translates into CASSRGLADTDTQYF. The whole variable domain, remainder taken from reference TRBV5-1 and TRBJ2-3, is KAGVTQTPRYLIKTRGQQVTLSCSPISGHRSVSWYQQTPGQGLQFLFEYFSETQRNKGNFPGRFSGRQFSNSRSEMNVSTLELGDSALYLCASSRGLADTDTQYFGPGTRLTVL.

This CDR3 reads CASSKTGFLPQHF. For the CDR3, the DNA is TGTGCCAGCAGTAAAACAGGGTTTTTACCCCAGCATTTT. This sequence joins TRBV27 and TRBJ1-5; a possible D gene is TRBD1 (6 bases). There are 13 residues in the CDR3. Germline CDR1 reads MNHEY; CDR2 reads SMNVEV (reference sequence). The ends were cut back, 5 bases at V and 10 bases at J, with 15 bases in the middle.

The chain links TRBV15 to TRBJ2-7; D possibly corresponds to TRBD1 (5 bases). CDR3 length: 16 residues. Deletions cut 0 bases from V and 2 bases from J, with 14 bases between. Germline V gives CDR1 LNHNV, CDR2 YYDKDF (reference sequence). The CDR3 DNA reads as TGTGCCACCAGCAGAGATAGGGGTAGGATAGCCTACGAGCAGTACTTC. Its translation: CATSRDRGRIAYEQYF. Combining the CDR3 with reference TRBV15 and TRBJ2-7 gives the whole variable domain DAMVIQNPRYQVTQFGKPVTLSCSQTLNHNVMYWYQQKSSQAPKLLFHYYDKDFNNEADTPDNFQSRRPNTSFCFLDIRSPGLGDTAMYLCATSRDRGRIAYEQYFGPGTRLTVT.